This TCR beta chain was captured in a study of cytomegalovirus exposure and HLA in healthy donors. Both 60 Vbeta primers and 13 Jbeta primers went into the PCR. TCRdb's table, derived via immunoSEQ multiplex PCR, lists solely in-frame clones and lacks some. The profile shows 100,000 to 150,000 clones, 81% of them singletons. Trimming pared 4 bases from V and 7 bases from J, leaving 11 bases between. The germline V gene encodes CDR1 SGHTA and CDR2 FQGTGA. The CDR3 has 13 amino acids. Points from the study as a whole: Earlier findings revealed that most TCR beta V segments proved productive either about 87% or about 30% of the time. In a later analysis, TCR beta V- and J-gene trimming showed a link to a missense DCLRE1C variant. Most TCR sequences were uncommon, yet certain public TCRs appeared in many donors.

On this clone itself: Its antigen is not identified.

This rearrangement joins TRBV7-3 to TRBJ1-5; D remains ambiguous. This sequence was found in a man aged 18 to 29 in good health and CMV-seronegative. The sample was PBMCs. CDR3 nucleotides: TGTGCCAGCAGCTCATCAGTGGGCCAGCCCCAGCATTTT. It specifies CASSSSVGQPQHF.